Sequencing of this T cell receptor (beta chain) was carried out in a study of neoadjuvant anti-PD-1 for oral cavity cancer. About the study: Patients without progression got a fourth dose around day 43.

The V gene end was trimmed by 3 bases and the J gene end by 6 bases; junction bases not matched to a gene: 10. The V gene's germline CDR1 is SGHTA and CDR2 FQGTGA. This CDR3 spans 16 amino acids. The assay was immunoSEQ multiplex PCR, and TCRdb's table has in-frame clones only and misses some. Of 60,000 to 75,000 clones in the sample, more than 70% were seen once. V gene TRBV7-3 combines with J gene TRBJ2-3; TRBD2 agrees at 9 bases. Sequencing used PBMCs, obtained before nivolumab (anti-PD-1) treatment. The receptor was derived from a person aged 35-79 years with oral cavity squamous cell carcinoma. CDR3 sequence reads: CASSFISGRSGDTQYF. The CDR3 region has the DNA TGTGCCAGCAGCTTCATAAGCGGGAGGTCCGGGGATACGCAGTATTTT.